This entry features one T cell receptor (beta chain) sequence. Antigen specificity is unknown. V lost 4 bases and J lost 0; bases outside the gene matches: 8. From germline, CDR1 is LNHDA and CDR2 SQIVND (reference sequence). The CDR3 is 16 residues long. This PCR relied on a set of 60 Vbeta primers and 13 Jbeta primers. Profiled with immunoSEQ multiplex PCR; TCRdb holds only in-frame clones, not every one. The sample includes about 180,000 clones, 82% of them seen just once. Healthy donors of bone marrow made up the group. These data belong to a study of cytomegalovirus exposure and HLA in healthy donors. Study outcomes and limitations: Researchers reported in a later analysis that a missense DCLRE1C variant was tied to TCR beta V- and J-gene trimming.

The sequence came from a woman aged 45 to 65 in good health and CMV-seronegative. The sample was PBMCs. The chain uses TRBV19 and TRBJ2-7; 8 positions match TRBD1. CDR3 loop: CASSKKQGAPSYEQYF. The CDR3 coding sequence is TGTGCCAGTAGTAAAAAGCAGGGGGCGCCCTCCTACGAGCAGTACTTC.